This TCR beta chain is from a study of blood T cell repertoires in COVID-19. The CDR3 totals 12 residues. CDR1 is KGHSH, CDR2 LQKENI, per germline. V gave up 3 bases and J gave up 5 bases; unmatched junction bases: 1. Only in-frame clones appear in the TCRdb table, and some are missing; sequencing was by immunoSEQ multiplex PCR. The sample yields around 62,000 clones, 88% seen once. The sequencing input was PBMCs or T cells enriched from blood (not recorded which). The TCR was taken from a woman between 40 and 55 years old who had recovered from COVID-19. The rearrangement joins TRBV18 to TRBJ2-7, with 7 bases aligning to TRBD2. The CDR3 sequence: CASSPREDEQYF. As DNA, the CDR3 is TGTGCCAGCTCACCCCGGGAGGACGAGCAGTACTTC.